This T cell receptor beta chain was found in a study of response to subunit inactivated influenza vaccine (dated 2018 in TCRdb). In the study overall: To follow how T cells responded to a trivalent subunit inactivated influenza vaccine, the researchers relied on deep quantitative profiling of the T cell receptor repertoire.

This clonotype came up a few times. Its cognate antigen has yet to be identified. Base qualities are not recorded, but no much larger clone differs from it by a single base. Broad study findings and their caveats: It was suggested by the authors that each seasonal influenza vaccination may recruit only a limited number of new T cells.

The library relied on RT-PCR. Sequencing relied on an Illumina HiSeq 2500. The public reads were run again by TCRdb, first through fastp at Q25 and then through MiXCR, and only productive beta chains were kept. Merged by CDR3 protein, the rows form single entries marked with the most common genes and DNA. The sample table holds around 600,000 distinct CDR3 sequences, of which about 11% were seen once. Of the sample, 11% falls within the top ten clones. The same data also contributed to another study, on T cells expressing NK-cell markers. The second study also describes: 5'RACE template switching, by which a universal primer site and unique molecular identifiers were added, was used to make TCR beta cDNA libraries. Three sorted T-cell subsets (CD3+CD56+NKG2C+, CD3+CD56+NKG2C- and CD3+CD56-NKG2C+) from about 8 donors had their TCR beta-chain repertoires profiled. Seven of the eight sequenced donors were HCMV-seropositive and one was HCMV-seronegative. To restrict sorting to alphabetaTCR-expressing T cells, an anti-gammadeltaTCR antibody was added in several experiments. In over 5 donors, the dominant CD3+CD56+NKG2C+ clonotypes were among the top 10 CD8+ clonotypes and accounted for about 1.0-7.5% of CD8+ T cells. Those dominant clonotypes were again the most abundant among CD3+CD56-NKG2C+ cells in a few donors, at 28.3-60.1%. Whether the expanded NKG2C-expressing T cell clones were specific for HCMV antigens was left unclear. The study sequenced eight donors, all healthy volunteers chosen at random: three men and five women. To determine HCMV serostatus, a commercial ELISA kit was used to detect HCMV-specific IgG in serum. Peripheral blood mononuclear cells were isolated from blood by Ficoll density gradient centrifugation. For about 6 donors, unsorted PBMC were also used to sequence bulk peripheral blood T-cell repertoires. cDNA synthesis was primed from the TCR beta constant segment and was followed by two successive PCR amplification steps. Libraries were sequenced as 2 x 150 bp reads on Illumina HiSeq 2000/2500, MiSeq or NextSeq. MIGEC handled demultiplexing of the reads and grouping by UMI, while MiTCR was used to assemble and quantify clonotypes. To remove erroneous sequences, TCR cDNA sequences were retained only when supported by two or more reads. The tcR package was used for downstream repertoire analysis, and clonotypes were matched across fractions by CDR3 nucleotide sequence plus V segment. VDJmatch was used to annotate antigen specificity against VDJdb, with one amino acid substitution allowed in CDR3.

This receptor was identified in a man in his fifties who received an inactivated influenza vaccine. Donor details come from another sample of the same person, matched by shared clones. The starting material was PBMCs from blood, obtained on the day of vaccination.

CDR3 region: CATRSRAGGNEQFF. The nucleotide sequence reads TGTGCCACCAGGTCCAGGGCTGGGGGGAATGAGCAGTTCTTC. The rearranged segments are TRBV24-1 and TRBJ2-1; perhaps TRBD2 is the D gene, with 6 bases matching. The CDR3 holds 14 amino acids from the cysteine to the phenylalanine. Only the CDR3 part of the read is kept: 42 bases, read in frame from the first base. The CDR1 and CDR2 encoded by the germline V gene are KGHDR and SFDVKD. The junction carries 16 bases between V and J, which are trimmed by 7 bases and 7 bases respectively.